The 3 T cell receptor beta chains below all came from one sample that was sequenced in a study of T cell responses to AZD1222 COVID-19 vaccine (dated by TCRdb to 2020 to 2023). The time point label corresponds to: baseline before first vaccination. The treatment or condition label of this sample denotes: meningococcal conjugate vaccine given as trial control. The receptor library was made with the immunoSEQ multiplex PCR assay. TCRdb retrieved this table from immuneACCESS and kept in-frame rearrangements only. Not all clones are present; in checked studies, unresolved V genes account for under half, and no reason is known for the remainder. Recorded for this sample are 120,000 or so clones; about 90% of them occurred a single time. Jointly, the top ten make up 4.4% of the sample. Sequenced here: peripheral blood, sampled on day 0 of MenACWY control vaccination. The receptors were sampled from an adult in good health.

The V call is TRBV19, the J call TRBJ2-2; either TRBD1 or TRBD2 may supply D (5 bases each). The CDR3 is 14 amino acids. V gave up 5 bases and J gave up 5 bases, with 12 bases separating them. CDR1 is LNHDA and CDR2 is SQIVND in the germline V gene (reference sequence). CDR3 residues: CASSWGIGTGELFF. CDR3 DNA: TGTGCCAGTAGTTGGGGGATCGGAACCGGGGAGCTGTTTTTT. Full variable domain (outside the CDR3, taken from reference TRBV19 and TRBJ2-2): DGGITQSPKYLFRKEGQNVTLSCEQNLNHDAMYWYRQDPGQGLRLIYYSQIVNDFQKGDIAEGYSVSREKKESFPLTVTSAQKNPTAFYLCASSWGIGTGELFFGEGSRLTVL.

The chain joins TRBV19 to TRBJ2-3, with 7 bases identical to TRBD1. J lost 4 bases, V lost 6 bases, and 4 bases had no gene match. CDR1 and CDR2 from the germline V gene are LNHDA and SQIVND (reference sequence). The CDR3 contains 13 residues. The CDR3 region has the DNA TGTGCCAGTAGAAGGGGGCCCTCAGATACGCAGTATTTT. Its protein is CASRRGPSDTQYF.

This sequence joins TRBV7-6 and TRBJ2-1; 11 nucleotides match TRBD1. The CDR3 runs 16 residues. V was clipped by 8 bases and J by 10 bases; unmatched bases: 16. Germline assignment: CDR1 SGHVS and CDR2 FNYEAQ. The CDR3 nucleotides read TGTGCCAGCGGGACAGGGGGGAGGTCGATCCCATGGGAGCAGTTCTTC. This codes for CASGTGGRSIPWEQFF. Together with reference TRBV7-6 and TRBJ2-1, the CDR3 gives the full variable domain: GAGVSQSPRYKVTKRGQDVALRCDPISGHVSLYWYRQALGQGPEFLTYFNYEAQQDKSGLPNDRFSAERPEGSISTLTIQRTEQRDSAMYRCASGTGGRSIPWEQFFGPGTRLTVL.